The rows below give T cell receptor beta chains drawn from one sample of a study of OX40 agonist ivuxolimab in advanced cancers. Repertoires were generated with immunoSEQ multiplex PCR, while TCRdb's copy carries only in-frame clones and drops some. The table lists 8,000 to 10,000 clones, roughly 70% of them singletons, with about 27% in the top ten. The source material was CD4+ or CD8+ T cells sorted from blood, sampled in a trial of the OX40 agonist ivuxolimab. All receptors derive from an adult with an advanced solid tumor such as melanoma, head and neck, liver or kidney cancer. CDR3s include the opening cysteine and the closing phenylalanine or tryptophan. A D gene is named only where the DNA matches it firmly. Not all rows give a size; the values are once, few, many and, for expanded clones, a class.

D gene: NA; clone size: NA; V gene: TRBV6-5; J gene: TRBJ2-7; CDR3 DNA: TGTGCCAGCAGTGATGCCTCCTACGAGCAGTACTTC; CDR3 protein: CASSDASYEQYF
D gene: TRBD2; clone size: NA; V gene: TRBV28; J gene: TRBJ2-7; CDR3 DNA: TGTGCCAGCAGTTTAGGGGGAGGGCCGTACGAGCAGTACTTC; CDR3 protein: CASSLGGGPYEQYF
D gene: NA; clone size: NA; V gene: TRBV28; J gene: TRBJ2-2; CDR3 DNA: TGTGCCAGCAGTTTATTACAGCCCGGGCGTATCGGGGAGCTGTTTTTT; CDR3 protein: CASSLLQPGRIGELFF
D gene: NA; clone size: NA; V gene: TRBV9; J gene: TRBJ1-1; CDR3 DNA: TGTGCCAGCAGCGTAGTGTTAAACACTGAAGCTTTCTTT; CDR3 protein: CASSVVLNTEAFF
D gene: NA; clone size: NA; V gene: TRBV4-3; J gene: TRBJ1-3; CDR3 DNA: TGCGCCAGCAGCCTCGACAGCTCTGGAAACACCATATATTTT; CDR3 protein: CASSLDSSGNTIYF
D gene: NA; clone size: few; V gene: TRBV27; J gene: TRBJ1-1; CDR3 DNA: TGTGCCAGCGGGTGGGGTGTCGAAGCTTTCTTT; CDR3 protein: CASGWGVEAFF
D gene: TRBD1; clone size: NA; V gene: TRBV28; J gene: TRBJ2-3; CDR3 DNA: TGTGCCAGCAGTTCAGACGACAGGGGGGTAGATACGCAGTATTTT; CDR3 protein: CASSSDDRGVDTQYF
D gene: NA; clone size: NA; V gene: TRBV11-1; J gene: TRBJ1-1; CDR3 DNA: TGTGCCAGCAGCTTAGCGGTGGGGACTGAAGCTTTCTTT; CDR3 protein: CASSLAVGTEAFF
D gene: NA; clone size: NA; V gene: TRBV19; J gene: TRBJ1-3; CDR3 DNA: TGTGCCAGTACTTTGGACTCAAATTCAGGAAACACCATATATTTT; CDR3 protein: CASTLDSNSGNTIYF
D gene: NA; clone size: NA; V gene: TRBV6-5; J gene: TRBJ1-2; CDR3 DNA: TGTGCCAGCACTGACGGTGGCTATGGCTACACCTTC; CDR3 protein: CASTDGGYGYTF
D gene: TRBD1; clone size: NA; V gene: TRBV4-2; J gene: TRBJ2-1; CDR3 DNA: TGTGCCAGCACCTCCGGACAGGGGAACTACAATGAGCAGTTCTTC; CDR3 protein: CASTSGQGNYNEQFF
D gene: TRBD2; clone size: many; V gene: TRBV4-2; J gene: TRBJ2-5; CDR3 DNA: TGTGCCAGCAGCCAAGGAGGAGCGGGGGGACAAGAGACCCAGTACTTC; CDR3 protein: CASSQGGAGGQETQYF
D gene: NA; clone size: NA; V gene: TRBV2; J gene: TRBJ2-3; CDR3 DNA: TGTGCCACCTCAGACATCACAGATACGCAGTATTTT; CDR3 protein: CATSDITDTQYF
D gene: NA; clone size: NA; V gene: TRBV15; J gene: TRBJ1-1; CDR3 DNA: TGTGCCACCAGCAGAGATTGGAGGGACACTGAAGCTTTCTTT; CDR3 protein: CATSRDWRDTEAFF
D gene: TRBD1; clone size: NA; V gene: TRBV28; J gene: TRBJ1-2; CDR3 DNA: TGTGCCAGCAGTTGGACAGGGAACTATGGCTACACCTTC; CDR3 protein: CASSWTGNYGYTF
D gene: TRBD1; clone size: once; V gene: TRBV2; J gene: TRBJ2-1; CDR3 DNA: TGTGCCAGCAGGGACCCGGGACAGGGCTACAATGAGCAGTTCTTC; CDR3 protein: CASRDPGQGYNEQFF
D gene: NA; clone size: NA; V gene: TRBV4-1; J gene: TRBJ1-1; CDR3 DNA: TGCGCCAGCAGCTTGGGCCGGGGCGTTGAAGCTTTCTTT; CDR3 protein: CASSLGRGVEAFF
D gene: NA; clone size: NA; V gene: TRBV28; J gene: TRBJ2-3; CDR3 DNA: TGTGCCAGCAGTTCCACAGATACGCAGTATTTT; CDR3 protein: CASSSTDTQYF
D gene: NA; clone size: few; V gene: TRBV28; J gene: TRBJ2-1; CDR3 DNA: TGTGCCAGCAGTTTGGGTGGATGGAATGAGCAGTTCTTC; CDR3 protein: CASSLGGWNEQFF
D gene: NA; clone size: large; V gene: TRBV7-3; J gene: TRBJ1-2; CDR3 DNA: TGTGCCAGCAGCTTAACTGGCTACACCTTC; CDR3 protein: CASSLTGYTF
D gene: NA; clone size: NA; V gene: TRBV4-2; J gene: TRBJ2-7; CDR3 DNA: TGTGCCAGCAGCTTAGGAGGGAACGAGCAGTACTTC; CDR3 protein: CASSLGGNEQYF
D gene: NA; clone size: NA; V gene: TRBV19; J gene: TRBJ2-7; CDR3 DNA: TGTGCCAGTAGTCCGGGATTGCTCTACGAGCAGTACTTC; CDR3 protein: CASSPGLLYEQYF
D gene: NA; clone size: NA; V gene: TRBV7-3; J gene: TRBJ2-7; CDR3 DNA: TGTGCCAGCAGCTTAGGGTTTTCCACAGGGTCCGAGCAGTACTTC; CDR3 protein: CASSLGFSTGSEQYF
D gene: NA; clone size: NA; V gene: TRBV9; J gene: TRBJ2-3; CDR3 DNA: TGTGCCAGCAGCGTATGGGGGGGCACAGATACGCAGTATTTT; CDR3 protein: CASSVWGGTDTQYF
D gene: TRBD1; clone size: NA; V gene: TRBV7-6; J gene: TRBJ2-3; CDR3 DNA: TGTGCCAGCAGCTCTCAGGGGGATGGAACAGATACGCAGTATTTT; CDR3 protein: CASSSQGDGTDTQYF
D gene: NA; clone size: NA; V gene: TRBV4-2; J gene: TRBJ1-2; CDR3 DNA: TGTGCCAGCAGCCAAGATACCCAGGGGTGTACCTTC; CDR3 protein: CASSQDTQGCTF
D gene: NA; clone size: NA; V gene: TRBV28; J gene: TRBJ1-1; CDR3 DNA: TGTGCCAGCAGTTTCGGGGGAGGGAGCACTGAAGCTTTCTTT; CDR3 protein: CASSFGGGSTEAFF
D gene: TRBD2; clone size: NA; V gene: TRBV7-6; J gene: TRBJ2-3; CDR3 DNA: TGTGCCAGCAGCTTAAGCCTAGCGGGGACCACAGATACGCAGTATTTT; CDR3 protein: CASSLSLAGTTDTQYF
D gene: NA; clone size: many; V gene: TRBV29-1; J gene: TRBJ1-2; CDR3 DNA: TGCAGCGTTGAGGAGGACACCACACCCGGTGGCTACACCTTC; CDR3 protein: CSVEEDTTPGGYTF
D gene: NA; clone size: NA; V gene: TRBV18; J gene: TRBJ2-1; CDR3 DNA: TGTGCCAGCTCACCAATCGGTCTGCGGGCTCAGGATGAGCAGTTCTTC; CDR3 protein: CASSPIGLRAQDEQFF
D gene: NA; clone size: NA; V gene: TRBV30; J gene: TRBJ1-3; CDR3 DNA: TGTGCCTGGAGTGGGGGGAACCCCTCTGGAAACACCATATATTTT; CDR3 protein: CAWSGGNPSGNTIYF
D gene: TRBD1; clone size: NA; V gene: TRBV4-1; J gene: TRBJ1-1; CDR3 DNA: TGCGCCAGCAGCCATTTACAGGGGGAAGTTGAAGCTTTCTTT; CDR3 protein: CASSHLQGEVEAFF
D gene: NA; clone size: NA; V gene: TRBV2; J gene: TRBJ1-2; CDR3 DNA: TGTGCCAGCACCCCAACGGGGCGCCCGGGCTACACCTTC; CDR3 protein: CASTPTGRPGYTF
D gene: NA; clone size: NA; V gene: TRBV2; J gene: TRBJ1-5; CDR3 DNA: TGTGCCAGCAGGGGGCGTTATCAGCCCCAGCATTTT; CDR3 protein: CASRGRYQPQHF
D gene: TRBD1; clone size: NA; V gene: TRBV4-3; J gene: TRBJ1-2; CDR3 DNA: TGCGCCAGCAGCCAAGGAGGGACAGGGGGAAGGTATGGCTACACCTTC; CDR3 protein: CASSQGGTGGRYGYTF
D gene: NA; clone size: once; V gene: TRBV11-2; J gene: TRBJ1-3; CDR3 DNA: TGTGCCAGCAGCTTACAGTGGGCCAGTAGCTCTGGAAACACCATATATTTT; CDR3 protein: CASSLQWASSSGNTIYF
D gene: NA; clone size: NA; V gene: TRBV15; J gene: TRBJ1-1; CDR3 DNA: TGTGCCACCAGCAGAGTAAGGGGCACTGAAGCTTTCTTT; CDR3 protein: CATSRVRGTEAFF
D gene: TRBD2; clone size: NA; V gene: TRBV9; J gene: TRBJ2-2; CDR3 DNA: TGTGCCAGCAGCCTCCGACTAGCGGGGGCCGGGGAGCTGTTTTTT; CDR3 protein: CASSLRLAGAGELFF
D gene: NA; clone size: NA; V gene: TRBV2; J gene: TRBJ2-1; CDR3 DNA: TGTGCCAGCGTATACGACTACAACAATGAGCAGTTCTTC; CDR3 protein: CASVYDYNNEQFF
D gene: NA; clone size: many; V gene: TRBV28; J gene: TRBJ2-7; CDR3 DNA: TGTGCCAGCAGTTTATCGGGAGAGCAGTACTTC; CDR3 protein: CASSLSGEQYF
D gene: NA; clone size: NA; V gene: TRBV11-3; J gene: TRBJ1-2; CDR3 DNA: TGTGCCAGCAGCTTAGGCGGGGGTGGCTACACCTTC; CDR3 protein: CASSLGGGGYTF
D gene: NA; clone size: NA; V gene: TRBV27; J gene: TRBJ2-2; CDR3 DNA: TGTGCCAGCAGTTTATCCGAGGAGGGCCTTAACACCGGGGAGCTGTTTTTT; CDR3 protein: CASSLSEEGLNTGELFF
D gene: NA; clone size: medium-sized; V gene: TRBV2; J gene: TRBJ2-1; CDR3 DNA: TGTGCCAGCACCCCGAGGGGTGAGAATGAGCAGTTCTTC; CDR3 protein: CASTPRGENEQFF
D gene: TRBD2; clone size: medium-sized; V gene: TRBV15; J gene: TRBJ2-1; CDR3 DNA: TGTGCCACCAGCAGAGATCGGATGGCGGGAGGGATCAATGAGCAGTTCTTC; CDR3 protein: CATSRDRMAGGINEQFF
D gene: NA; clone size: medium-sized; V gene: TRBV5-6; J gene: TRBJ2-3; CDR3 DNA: TGTGCCAGCAGTTCTATCAGCACAGATACGCAGTATTTT; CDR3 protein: CASSSISTDTQYF
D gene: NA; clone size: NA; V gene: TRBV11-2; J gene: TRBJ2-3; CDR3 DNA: TGTGCCAGCAGCTTAGATCTGGGCACTACGCAGTATTTT; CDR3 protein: CASSLDLGTTQYF
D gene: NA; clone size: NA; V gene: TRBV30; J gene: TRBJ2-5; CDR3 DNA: TGTGCCTGGAGTTTTTTGGGACTCAGCCTGCAAGAGACCCAGTACTTC; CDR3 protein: CAWSFLGLSLQETQYF
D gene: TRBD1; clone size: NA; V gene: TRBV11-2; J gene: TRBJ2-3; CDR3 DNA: TGTGCCAGCAGCACTTGGGGCAGACAGGGTGATACGCAGTATTTT; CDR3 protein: CASSTWGRQGDTQYF
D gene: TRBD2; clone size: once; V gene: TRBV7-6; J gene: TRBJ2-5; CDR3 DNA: TGTGCCAGCAGCTCACCAGGCGCGGGGGGGCAGAAAGAGACCCAGTACTTC; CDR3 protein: CASSSPGAGGQKETQYF